This TCR beta chain was found in a study of blood T cell repertoires in COVID-19. In the study overall: Sites in the United States, Italy and Spain provided acute and convalescent COVID-19 samples. T cells, B-cell-depleted T cells, or PBMCs provided the cDNA or gDNA that served as material.

Per germline, CDR1 SGDLS and CDR2 YYNGEE. The trim removed 0 bases at V and 6 bases at J, leaving 11 bases unmatched. The CDR3 is made up of 16 amino acids. How the authors handled the data: Estimation of nucleated cell counts relied on the amplification of reference gene primers. The table came from immunoSEQ multiplex PCR; TCRdb's copy has only in-frame clones and leaves some out. For V, J and clone size, that table is used; D and trimming come from the DNA. The table shows 200,000 to 250,000 clones, with almost 90% occurring only once. Sequencing was done on a sample of peripheral blood. The rearrangement joins TRBV9 to TRBJ2-7, with TRBD1 matching 8 bases. The TCR originated in a woman aged 60 to 75 with acute or convalescent COVID-19. For the CDR3, the DNA is TGTGCCAGCAGCGTAGACCCCGGACAGGGTTTGGGCGAGCAGTACTTC. Translation: CASSVDPGQGLGEQYF. The full variable domain, in which reference TRBV9 and TRBJ2-7 provide the parts outside the CDR3, is DSGVTQTPKHLITATGQRVTLRCSPRSGDLSVYWYQQSLDQGLQFLIQYYNGEERAKGNILERFSAQQFPDLHSELNLSSLELGDSALYFCASSVDPGQGLGEQYFGPGTRLTVT.